This passage covers 19 T cell receptor beta chains from one sample sequenced in a study of blood T cell repertoires in COVID-19. The repertoire was sequenced with immunoSEQ multiplex PCR; TCRdb's copy has only in-frame clones and lacks some. Of roughly 66,000 clones in the sample, approximately 92% were seen once. Sequenced input: peripheral blood. The receptors shown here come from a human donor with active COVID-19. The donor label of this sample is uncertain.

The rearrangement links TRBV18 to TRBJ2-1; perhaps TRBD1 as D (6 bases). Per the germline V gene, CDR1 is KGHSH and CDR2 is LQKENI. Trimming pared 1 base from V and 2 bases from J, leaving 12 bases between. CDR3 length equals 16 residues. The DNA for the CDR3 is TGTGCCAGCTCACCACGTGCAGGGGTGGCCTACAATGAGCAGTTCTTC. Protein: CASSPRAGVAYNEQFF.

This chain connects TRBV3-1 (or the pseudogene TRBV3-2) to TRBJ2-1, with D possibly being TRBD2 (6 bases). The CDR3 contains 16 residues. Germline V gene lookup returns CDR1 LGHDT and CDR2 YNNKEL (reference sequence). Trimming left V 3 bases short and J 0 bases short, with 12 bases between. The CDR3 DNA sequence: TGTGCCAGCAGCCATTCACTGGGGGGCTCCTACAATGAGCAGTTCTTC. This translates into CASSHSLGGSYNEQFF.

The V call is TRBV6-1, the J call TRBJ2-1; 9 bases line up with TRBD2. The V and J ends lost 2 bases and 9 bases, in that order; junction bases with no gene match: 8. Germline V lookup: CDR1 MNHNS, CDR2 SASEGT. The CDR3 runs 15 residues. In nucleotides, the CDR3 is TGTGCCAGCAGTGAATTAGCGGGAGTCCTAAGTGAGCAGTTCTTC. Protein product: CASSELAGVLSEQFF.

The chain carries TRBV30 and TRBJ2-2, with TRBD1 matching over 7 bases. Trimming at V came to 2 bases and at J to 7 bases, leaving 1 base not matched to a gene. CDR1 and CDR2 from the germline V gene are GTSNPN and SVGIG (reference sequence). The CDR3 extends over 12 amino acids. The CDR3 region has the DNA TGTGCCTGGAGTAGGGACAGCGGGGAGCTGTTTTTT. Translation: CAWSRDSGELFF.

This chain links TRBV27 with TRBJ2-5, with TRBD2 identical over 8 bases. The CDR3 covers 15 residues. Germline V lookup: CDR1 MNHEY, CDR2 SMNVEV (reference sequence). V dropped 5 bases and J dropped 5; count of bases not matched to a gene: 10. This chain's CDR3 is CASSPNSLAAETQYF. CDR3 DNA sequence: TGTGCCAGCAGTCCCAACTCACTAGCGGCGGAGACCCAGTACTTC.

The chain carries TRBV28 and TRBJ1-2; the match to TRBD1 covers 7 bases. This CDR3 is built from 15 residues. Germline V gene data show CDR1 as MDHEN and CDR2 as SYDVKM. After removal of 7 bases from V and 8 bases from J, the junction contained 16 bases not matched to a gene. The CDR3 sequence: CASTLSRGGAEGYTF. The CDR3 DNA follows: TGTGCCAGCACCCTTAGTAGAGGGGGCGCCGAAGGCTACACCTTC.

V usage is TRBV9 and J usage is TRBJ2-5, with 7 positions matching TRBD1. The CDR3 sequence is 15 residues long. CDR1 is SGDLS, CDR2 YYNGEE, per germline. V was clipped by 1 base and J by 1 base; unmatched bases: 4. The CDR3 nucleotides are TGTGCCAGCAGCGTACAGGGGGTTCCCCAAGAGACCCAGTACTTC. This encodes CASSVQGVPQETQYF.

This clone has more than one count but fewer than ten. CDR3 in DNA: TGTGCCAGTAGTACCGAACGGACAGGGAGCTCCTATAATTCACCCCTCCACTTT. It specifies CASSTERTGSSYNSPLHF. The genes are TRBV19 and TRBJ1-6; 8 bases line up with TRBD1. Germline V CDR1 and CDR2: LNHDA, SQIVND (reference sequence). This CDR3 spans 18 amino acids. The junction had 8 bases not matched to a gene; V was cut back by 4 bases and J by 0 bases.

The chain carries TRBV6-5 and TRBJ1-2, with 8 bases lining up with TRBD1. The CDR3 contains 16 residues. Germline CDR1 is MNHEY and CDR2 is SVGAGI. J was trimmed by 6 bases and V by 0 bases; bases with no gene match: 9. This CDR3 reads CASSYSHLGQDHGYTF. The DNA of the CDR3 is TGTGCCAGCAGTTACTCGCATTTGGGACAGGATCATGGCTACACCTTC.

The rearrangement joins TRBV11-3 to TRBJ1-1; D remains ambiguous. V lost 0 bases to trimming and J lost 4 bases, with 15 bases between them. Germline lookup yields CDR1 SGHNT and CDR2 YENEEA. CDR3 length: 16 residues. The CDR3 DNA sequence: TGTGCCAGCAGCTTAGATCGGAGGGCTGGTATCACTGAAGCTTTCTTT. Its translation is CASSLDRRAGITEAFF. Based on the CDR3 plus reference TRBV11-3 and TRBJ1-1, the full variable domain is EAGVVQSPRYKIIEKKQPVAFWCNPISGHNTLYWYLQNLGQGPELLIRYENEEAVDDSQLPKDRFSAERLKGVDSTLKIQPAELGDSAVYLCASSLDRRAGITEAFFGQGTRLTVV.

V is TRBV2 and J is TRBJ1-5; possibly TRBD1 for D (5 bases). The germline V gene encodes CDR1 SNHLY and CDR2 FYNNEI. The CDR3 is made up of 13 amino acids. Trimming left V 8 bases short and J 4 bases short, with 12 bases between. The DNA for the CDR3 is TGTGCCAGCTACGTGGGGGGGAATCAGCCCCAGCATTTT. Translating gives CASYVGGNQPQHF.

V and J are TRBV5-8 and TRBJ2-1; the D gene is possibly TRBD1 (5 bases). The germline CDR1 and CDR2 sequences are SGHTS and YDEGEE. The V end lost 3 bases, the J end lost 0 bases, and 10 bases lay between the germline ends. CDR3 length: 15 amino acids. CDR3 DNA sequence: TGTGCCAGCAGCTGGGGCGGCGGCTCCTACAATGAGCAGTTCTTC. Translation gives CASSWGGGSYNEQFF.

The V and J genes are TRBV19 and TRBJ1-5; TRBD1 aligns across 8 bases. There are 14 residues in the CDR3. The junction had 3 bases not matched to a gene; V was cut back by 5 bases and J by 3 bases. Germline V gene lookup returns CDR1 LNHDA and CDR2 SQIVND (reference sequence). In DNA form, the CDR3 reads TGTGCCAGTAGTCAGACAGGGGACAATCAGCCCCAGCATTTT. Translating gives CASSQTGDNQPQHF.

CDR3 DNA sequence: TGTGCCAGCAGGGTTCTCGGGGGGCCCACAGATACGCAGTATTTT. This encodes CASRVLGGPTDTQYF. The chain is built from TRBV3-1 (or the pseudogene TRBV3-2) and TRBJ2-3; possible D gene TRBD2, 7 bases. Germline CDR1 and CDR2: LGHDT and YNNKEL (reference sequence). This CDR3 has 15 residues. Trimming left V 6 bases short and J 2 bases short, with 15 bases between.

V gene TRBV3-1 (or the pseudogene TRBV3-2) combines with J gene TRBJ2-7; D is perhaps TRBD2 (7 bases). The germline V gene has CDR1 LGHDT and CDR2 YNNKEL (reference sequence). This CDR3 spans 18 amino acids. The V end lost 0 bases, the J end lost 0 bases, and 18 bases lay between the germline ends. CDR3 loop: CASSQELVGAGHSYEQYF. As DNA, the CDR3 is TGTGCCAGCAGCCAAGAATTGGTTGGAGCGGGACACTCCTACGAGCAGTACTTC.

V and J are TRBV28 and TRBJ2-7, with 8 positions matching TRBD2. J lost 13 bases, V lost 6 bases, and 20 bases had no gene match. Germline lookup yields CDR1 MDHEN and CDR2 SYDVKM. The CDR3 has 15 amino acids. CDR3 residues: CASSTPPSGVGREYF. The CDR3 DNA follows: TGTGCCAGCAGCACCCCCCCCTCGGGTGTCGGGAGGGAATACTTC.

This clone was recorded once. The chain combines TRBV19 with TRBJ2-4, with TRBD1 identical over 9 bases. V was pared by 1 base and J by 6 bases, with 1 base of the junction left unmatched. In germline, CDR1 is LNHDA, CDR2 SQIVND (reference sequence). This CDR3 region has 14 residues. The chain's CDR3 is CASSIVGQGNIQYF. The CDR3 DNA reads TGTGCCAGTAGTATAGTGGGACAGGGAAACATTCAGTACTTC.

V usage is TRBV4-1 and J usage is TRBJ2-7, with 8 bases fitting TRBD2. The CDR3 spans 17 residues. Per the germline V gene, CDR1 is MGHRA and CDR2 is YSYEKL. J gave up 4 bases and V 2 bases, and 13 bases lay outside the gene matches. The CDR3 spells CASSQLTSGAKPYEQYF. Here the CDR3 DNA reads TGCGCCAGCAGCCAACTCACTAGCGGAGCCAAACCTTACGAGCAGTACTTC.

The chain joins TRBV9 to TRBJ2-3, with TRBD1 identical over 7 bases. The V gene's germline CDR1 is SGDLS and CDR2 YYNGEE. The CDR3 length is 17 residues. The trim removed 0 bases at V and 4 bases at J, leaving 11 bases unmatched. CDR3 loop: CASSVDIGDSGADTQYF. DNA of the CDR3: TGTGCCAGCAGCGTAGATATAGGGGACAGTGGCGCAGATACGCAGTATTTT. Full variable domain (rest looked up from reference TRBV9 and TRBJ2-3): DSGVTQTPKHLITATGQRVTLRCSPRSGDLSVYWYQQSLDQGLQFLIQYYNGEERAKGNILERFSAQQFPDLHSELNLSSLELGDSALYFCASSVDIGDSGADTQYFGPGTRLTVL.